This passage covers 3 T cell receptor beta chains from one sample sequenced in a study of OX40 agonist ivuxolimab in advanced cancers. Using immunoSEQ multiplex PCR, the repertoire was profiled, and TCRdb retains in-frame clones only, with some absent. The sample has approximately 30,000 clones; around four fifths are singletons. Sequencing used CD4+ or CD8+ T cells sorted from blood, obtained in a trial of the OX40 agonist ivuxolimab. All receptors come from an adult with an advanced solid tumor such as melanoma, head and neck, liver or kidney cancer.

The chain employs TRBV6-5 and TRBJ1-2; 8 bases line up with TRBD1. V was pared by 6 bases and J by 6 bases, with 6 bases of the junction left unmatched. The CDR3 runs to 13 residues. Germline assignment: CDR1 MNHEY and CDR2 SVGAGI. The CDR3 is CASSEGQVNGYTF. CDR3 DNA sequence: TGTGCCAGCAGCGAGGGACAGGTTAATGGCTACACCTTC.

The chain links TRBV27 to TRBJ1-3, with no clear D. The CDR3 is made up of 14 amino acids. From germline, CDR1 is MNHEY and CDR2 SMNVEV (reference sequence). V lost 2 bases and J 3 bases, leaving 8 bases between the germline ends. The CDR3 sequence: CASSLDGLGNTIYF. The CDR3 DNA is TGTGCCAGCAGTTTAGATGGGCTTGGAAACACCATATATTTT.

The chain links TRBV28 to TRBJ1-2; TRBD1 matches at 7 bases. CDR1 MDHEN and CDR2 SYDVKM come from the germline V gene. The CDR3 runs 14 residues. With 8 bases clipped from V and 2 bases from J, the junction kept 8 bases outside the gene matches. CDR3 sequence reads: CASAWKGANYGYTF. CDR3 sequence (DNA): TGTGCCAGCGCCTGGAAGGGGGCCAACTATGGCTACACCTTC.